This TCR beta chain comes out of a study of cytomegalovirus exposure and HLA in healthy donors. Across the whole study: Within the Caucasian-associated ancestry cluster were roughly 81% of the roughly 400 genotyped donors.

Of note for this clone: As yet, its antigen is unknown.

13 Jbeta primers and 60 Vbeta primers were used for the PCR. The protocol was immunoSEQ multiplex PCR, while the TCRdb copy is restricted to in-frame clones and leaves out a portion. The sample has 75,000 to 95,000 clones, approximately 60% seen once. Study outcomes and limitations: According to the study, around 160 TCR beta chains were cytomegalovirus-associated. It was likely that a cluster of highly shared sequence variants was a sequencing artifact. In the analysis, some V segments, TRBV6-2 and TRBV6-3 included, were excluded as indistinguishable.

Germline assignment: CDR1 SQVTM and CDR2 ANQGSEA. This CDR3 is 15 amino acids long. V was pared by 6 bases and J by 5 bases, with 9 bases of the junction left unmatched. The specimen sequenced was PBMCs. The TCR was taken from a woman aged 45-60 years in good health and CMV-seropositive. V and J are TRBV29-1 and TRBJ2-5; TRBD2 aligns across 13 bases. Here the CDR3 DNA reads TGCAGCGTCGGAACAGGACTAGCGGGGGATGAGACCCAGTACTTC. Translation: CSVGTGLAGDETQYF.